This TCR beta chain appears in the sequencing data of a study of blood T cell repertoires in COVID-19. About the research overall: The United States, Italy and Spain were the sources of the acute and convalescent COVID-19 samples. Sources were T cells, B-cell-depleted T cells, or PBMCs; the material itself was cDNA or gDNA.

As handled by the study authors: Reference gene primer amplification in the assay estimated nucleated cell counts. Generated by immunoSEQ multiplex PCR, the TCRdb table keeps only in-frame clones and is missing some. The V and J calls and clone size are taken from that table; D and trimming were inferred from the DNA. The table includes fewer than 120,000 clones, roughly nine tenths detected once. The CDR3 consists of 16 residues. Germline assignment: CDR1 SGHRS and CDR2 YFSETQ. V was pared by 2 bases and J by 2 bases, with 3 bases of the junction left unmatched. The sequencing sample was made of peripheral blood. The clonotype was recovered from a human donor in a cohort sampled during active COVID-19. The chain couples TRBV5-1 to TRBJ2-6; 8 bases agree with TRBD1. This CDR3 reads CASSLPDRAGANVLTF. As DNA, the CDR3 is TGCGCCAGCAGCTTACCGGACAGGGCTGGGGCCAACGTCCTGACTTTC.